A selection of T cell receptor beta chains follows, all from one sample in a study of control samples from healthy donors and cancer patients. Assay used: immunoSEQ multiplex PCR; TCRdb lists only in-frame clones, some missing. The sample includes 35,000 to 55,000 clones, 87% of them seen just once. The specimen sequenced was PBMCs. The receptors were sampled from a woman in her fifties or sixties with lung cancer. CDR3s include the opening cysteine and the closing phenylalanine or tryptophan. The D gene is left open where the match is weak. Clone sizes are given selectively: once, few, many, or a class where the clone is expanded.

J gene: TRBJ1-2
D gene: TRBD1
V gene: TRBV5-6
clone size: once
CDR3 protein: CASSLRTGGGGEGYTF
CDR3 DNA: TGTGCCAGCAGCTTACGGACAGGGGGAGGGGGCGAAGGCTACACCTTC

J gene: TRBJ2-5
D gene: NA
V gene: TRBV11-3
clone size: NA
CDR3 protein: CASSLGGRTQYF
CDR3 DNA: TGTGCCAGCAGCCTGGGGGGTCGGACCCAGTACTTC

J gene: TRBJ2-3
D gene: NA
V gene: TRBV10-1
clone size: NA
CDR3 protein: CATSWGMRKDTQYF
CDR3 DNA: TGCGCCACCTCTTGGGGGATGAGGAAAGATACGCAGTATTTT

J gene: TRBJ2-3
D gene: TRBD2
V gene: TRBV27
clone size: NA
CDR3 protein: CASSQLAGGIDTQYF
CDR3 DNA: TGTGCCAGCAGTCAACTAGCGGGAGGGATAGATACGCAGTATTTT

J gene: TRBJ2-6
D gene: NA
V gene: TRBV7-3
clone size: NA
CDR3 protein: CASSLVGAAGANVLTF
CDR3 DNA: TGTGCCAGCAGCTTAGTAGGGGCAGCGGGGGCCAACGTCCTGACTTTC

J gene: TRBJ1-2
D gene: TRBD1
V gene: TRBV4-1
clone size: NA
CDR3 protein: CASSHRTGVNYGYTF
CDR3 DNA: TGCGCCAGCAGCCACCGGACAGGGGTTAACTATGGCTACACCTTC

J gene: TRBJ2-7
D gene: NA
V gene: TRBV27
clone size: NA
CDR3 protein: CASSSLDTYEQYF
CDR3 DNA: TGTGCCAGCAGTTCCTTGGACACCTACGAGCAGTACTTC

J gene: TRBJ2-7
D gene: NA
V gene: TRBV6-5
clone size: NA
CDR3 protein: CASSYADISYEQYF
CDR3 DNA: TGTGCCAGCAGTTACGCCGACATCTCCTACGAGCAGTACTTC

J gene: TRBJ2-5
D gene: TRBD2
V gene: TRBV6-5
clone size: NA
CDR3 protein: CASPGLAGLQETQYF
CDR3 DNA: TGTGCCAGCCCTGGACTAGCGGGGCTCCAAGAGACCCAGTACTTC

J gene: TRBJ1-6
D gene: NA
V gene: TRBV28
clone size: NA
CDR3 protein: CAIRGGTRGSPLHF
CDR3 DNA: TGTGCCATACGGGGTGGGACGAGAGGTTCACCCCTCCACTTT

J gene: TRBJ1-5
D gene: NA
V gene: TRBV19
clone size: NA
CDR3 protein: CASSFKSGSNQPQHF
CDR3 DNA: TGTGCCAGTAGTTTTAAGTCAGGGAGCAATCAGCCCCAGCATTTT

J gene: TRBJ1-1
D gene: NA
V gene: TRBV28
clone size: NA
CDR3 protein: CASSSDAANTEAFF
CDR3 DNA: TGTGCCAGCAGTTCCGATGCGGCCAACACTGAAGCTTTCTTT

J gene: TRBJ1-6
D gene: NA
V gene: TRBV9
clone size: NA
CDR3 protein: CASGPGFNSPLHF
CDR3 DNA: TGTGCCAGCGGGCCAGGATTTAATTCACCCCTCCACTTT

J gene: TRBJ2-5
D gene: NA
V gene: TRBV19
clone size: NA
CDR3 protein: CASSISRAEETQYF
CDR3 DNA: TGTGCCAGTAGCATCAGCAGGGCTGAAGAGACCCAGTACTTC

J gene: TRBJ1-1
D gene: NA
V gene: TRBV7-2
clone size: NA
CDR3 protein: CASSPSQGITEAFF
CDR3 DNA: TGTGCCAGCAGCCCCTCGCAGGGTATCACTGAAGCTTTCTTT

J gene: TRBJ2-3
D gene: NA
V gene: TRBV2
clone size: NA
CDR3 protein: CASSTPPSTTDTQYF
CDR3 DNA: TGTGCCAGCAGCACCCCACCTTCAACCACAGATACGCAGTATTTT

J gene: TRBJ1-2
D gene: NA
V gene: TRBV5-1
clone size: NA
CDR3 protein: CASRDSGTEDGYTF
CDR3 DNA: TGCGCCAGCAGAGACTCCGGGACGGAGGATGGCTACACCTTC

J gene: TRBJ2-7
D gene: TRBD2
V gene: TRBV24-1
clone size: NA
CDR3 protein: CATSDRQGTRDEQYF
CDR3 DNA: TGTGCCACCAGTGACCGTCAGGGGACTAGGGACGAGCAGTACTTC